This T cell receptor (beta chain) comes out of a study of OX40 agonist ivuxolimab in advanced cancers. Across the whole study: Earlier treatment with anti-PD-1, anti-PD-L1 or anti-CTLA-4 was permitted, and 35% to 45% had received some. Three individuals attained partial responses, comprising one hepatocellular carcinoma case and two cutaneous melanoma cases. Overall study results and limits: Expanded clones tended on average to be more numerous among CD8+ T cells than CD4+.

Worth noting for this clone: The target antigen is unknown.

TCRdb's table, derived via immunoSEQ multiplex PCR, lists solely in-frame clones and lacks some. The table has 100,000 to 110,000 clones, about 91% seen once. This TCR derives from an adult with an advanced solid tumor such as melanoma, head and neck, liver or kidney cancer. Sequenced here: CD4+ or CD8+ T cells sorted from blood, sampled in a trial of the OX40 agonist ivuxolimab.

CDR3 in amino acids: CASRDGPGAPQETQYF. CDR3 bases: TGTGCCAGCAGAGATGGTCCGGGAGCGCCCCAAGAGACCCAGTACTTC. The chain combines TRBV7-6 with TRBJ2-5; D possibly corresponds to TRBD2 (6 bases). The CDR3 has 16 residues. Trimming took off 6 bases at V and 1 base at J, with 18 bases between the two ends. Per germline, CDR1 SGHVS and CDR2 FNYEAQ.